One and the same sample provided the 15 T cell receptor beta chains below, sequenced in a study of T cells in Graves' hyperthyroidism and ophthalmopathy. Amplified TCR beta CDR3 regions came from RNA transcripts. The primer set for the first-round RT-PCR of the TCR CDR3 was HTBI. TCRdb reanalysed the multiplex PCR reads using MiXCR and keeps one entry per CDR3 protein. The sample records 350,000 to 400,000 distinct CDR3 sequences, under 15% being singletons. The sample taken for sequencing was blood. These receptors were obtained from a woman aged 25 to 39 with Graves' hyperthyroidism.

This chain uses TRBV27 with TRBJ2-1; tentatively, D is TRBD2 (7 bases). Per germline, CDR1 MNHEY and CDR2 SMNVEV (reference sequence). Trimming shortened V by 8 bases and J by 6 bases, and 20 bases separated the two germline ends. This CDR3 spans 15 amino acids. The CDR3 loop is CASWWGGGPCNEQFF. CDR3 nucleotide sequence: TGTGCCAGCTGGTGGGGAGGGGGACCCTGCAATGAGCAGTTCTTC.

This clonotype appeared many times. The chain has TRBV2 and TRBJ2-7, with no clear D. Trimming removed 2 bases at V and 0 bases at J, with 2 bases between. The CDR3 consists of 12 residues. The germline CDR1 and CDR2 sequences are SNHLY and FYNNEI. CDR3 loop: CASSEPSYEQYF. DNA of the CDR3: TGTGCCAGCAGTGAACCCTCCTACGAGCAGTACTTC.

This clonotype was seen ten or more times. The chain joins TRBV5-1 to TRBJ2-3, with D hard to call. With 0 bases removed from V and 2 bases from J, the gap between germline ends came to 4 bases. CDR1 SGHRS and CDR2 YFSETQ come from the germline V gene. The CDR3 runs to 13 residues. The CDR3 DNA reads TGCGCCAGCAGCTTGGGGACCACAGATACGCAGTATTTT. As protein: CASSLGTTDTQYF.

This clonotype was counted many times. The chain is built from TRBV5-1 and TRBJ1-1; D is unresolved. The CDR3 length is 14 residues. The germline gives CDR1 SGHRS, CDR2 YFSETQ. V was trimmed by 0 bases and J by 1 base, leaving 7 bases between them. CDR3 DNA: TGCGCCAGCAGCTTGGGACAATCGAACACTGAAGCTTTCTTT. Translated: CASSLGQSNTEAFF.

This chain connects TRBV20-1 to TRBJ1-1; TRBD1 aligns across 7 bases. Looked up from germline, CDR1 is DFQATT and CDR2 is SNEGSKA (reference sequence). Trimming removed 3 bases from V and 7 bases from J; junction bases left unmatched: 11. CDR3 length: 14 residues. The CDR3 DNA follows: TGCAGTGCTAGGTGGGCCAGGGGGAACTATGAAGCTTTCTTT. Amino acids: CSARWARGNYEAFF.

This clonotype was observed at least ten times. The chain employs TRBV28 and TRBJ2-2; tentative D call: TRBD2 (7 bases). Germline-derived CDR1 and CDR2 are MDHEN and SYDVKM. With 7 bases removed from V and 1 base from J, the gap between germline ends came to 16 bases. There are 16 residues in the CDR3. The CDR3 bases are TGTGCCAGCATTCATGCGGGGGCGGGGAACACCGGGGAGCTGTTTTTT. It encodes CASIHAGAGNTGELFF.

This clonotype was detected ten times or more. This chain joins TRBV4-1 and TRBJ2-1; 8 nucleotides line up with TRBD2. V lost 1 base to trimming and J lost 0 bases; unmatched junction nucleotides: 5. Germline loops: CDR1 MGHRA, CDR2 YSYEKL. The CDR3 has 17 amino acids. The CDR3 spells CASSQVLAEISYNEQFF. CDR3 DNA: TGCGCCAGCAGCCAAGTACTAGCGGAAATCTCCTACAATGAGCAGTTCTTC.

This clonotype was seen a few times. The chain recombines TRBV29-1 with TRBJ1-2; TRBD1 matches 8 bases. Losses at the gene ends were 5 bases for V and 4 bases for J; bases not matched to a gene: 3. Germline CDR1 SQVTM, CDR2 ANQGSEA. The CDR3 is 12 residues long. For the CDR3, the DNA is TGCAGCGTTTCCGACAGGGGCTATGGCTACACCTTC. This encodes CSVSDRGYGYTF. Looking up the rest from reference TRBV29-1 and TRBJ1-2 gives the full variable domain: SAVISQKPSRDICQRGTSLTIQCQVDSQVTMMFWYRQQPGQSLTLIATANQGSEATYESGFVIDKFPISRPNLTFSTLTVSNMSPEDSSIYLCSVSDRGYGYTFGSGTRLTVV.

CDR3 amino acids: CASSQARSSGNTIYF. CDR3 coding DNA: TGTGCCAGCAGCCAGGCAAGAAGCTCTGGAAACACCATATATTTT. V and J are TRBV3-1 and TRBJ1-3; no clear D gene. The CDR3 extends over 15 amino acids. CDR1 is LGHDT, CDR2 YNNKEL, per germline (reference sequence). Trimming took off 3 bases at V and 0 bases at J, with 9 bases between the two ends. Based on the CDR3 plus reference TRBV3-1 and TRBJ1-3, the full variable domain is DTAVSQTPKYLVTQMGNDKSIKCEQNLGHDTMYWYKQDSKKFLKIMFSYNNKELIINETVPNRFSPKSPDKAHLNLHINSLELGDSAVYFCASSQARSSGNTIYFGEGSWLTVV.

This clonotype has a count of ten or more. This chain joins TRBV11-3 and TRBJ2-2; D is unresolved. Germline V gene lookup returns CDR1 SGHNT and CDR2 YENEEA. V lost 4 bases, J lost 6 bases, and 3 bases lay in between. The CDR3 totals 11 residues. CDR3 amino acids: CASSSAGELFF. The CDR3 DNA reads as TGTGCCAGCAGCTCAGCCGGGGAGCTGTTTTTT. Full variable domain (outside the CDR3, taken from reference TRBV11-3 and TRBJ2-2): EAGVVQSPRYKIIEKKQPVAFWCNPISGHNTLYWYLQNLGQGPELLIRYENEEAVDDSQLPKDRFSAERLKGVDSTLKIQPAELGDSAVYLCASSSAGELFFGEGSRLTVL.

This clonotype has ten or more counts. Here the CDR3 DNA reads TGCGCCAGCAGCGCGGGACCGGAGGGTTACGAGCAGTACTTC. Translated, it gives CASSAGPEGYEQYF. The chain links TRBV5-1 to TRBJ2-7, with a weak D call TRBD2 (6 bases). The CDR3 is made up of 14 amino acids. The V gene's germline CDR1 is SGHRS and CDR2 YFSETQ. Trimming cost V 4 bases and J 4 bases, with 15 bases left between them.

Regarding this clonotype: Just one base apart from a much larger clone, this may be a read error. The chain joins TRBV3-1 to TRBJ2-7; 8 nucleotides match TRBD2. The J call may be faulty, since TRBJ2-1 better matches the DNA end. The CDR3 spans 15 residues. From germline, CDR1 is LGHDT and CDR2 YNNKEL (reference sequence). CDR3 region: CASSQGGGTLYEQFF. DNA of the CDR3: TGTGCCAGCAGCCAGGGCGGGGGGACATTATACGAGCAGTTCTTC.

This chain uses TRBV7-2 with TRBJ2-5, with 8 bases identical to TRBD2. Germline CDR1 is SGHTA and CDR2 is FQGNSA. This CDR3 contains 14 residues. Unmatched junction bases numbered 5, after V lost 5 bases and J lost 3 bases. CDR3 sequence reads: CASSKRRGEETQYF. In DNA, the CDR3 is TGTGCCAGCAGCAAAAGGCGGGGGGAAGAGACCCAGTACTTC.

This clonotype was detected many times. The CDR3: CASWTASTDTQYF. The DNA of the CDR3 is TGTGCCAGTTGGACGGCAAGCACAGATACGCAGTATTTT. This chain uses TRBV18 with TRBJ2-3; no clear D. The CDR3 totals 13 residues. Germline assignment: CDR1 KGHSH and CDR2 LQKENI. The germline V and J ends were trimmed by 9 bases and 0 bases, with 10 bases remaining between them.

The chain employs TRBV6-2 or TRBV6-3 and TRBJ2-7; 10 bases fit TRBD2. Germline trimming cut 5 bases from V and 4 bases from J; bases unmatched to any gene: 8. This CDR3 is built from 15 residues. CDR1 is MNHEY, CDR2 SVGEGT, per germline. Here the CDR3 reads CASSPTASGSYEQYF. CDR3 DNA sequence: TGTGCCAGCAGTCCCACCGCTAGCGGGAGTTACGAGCAGTACTTC.